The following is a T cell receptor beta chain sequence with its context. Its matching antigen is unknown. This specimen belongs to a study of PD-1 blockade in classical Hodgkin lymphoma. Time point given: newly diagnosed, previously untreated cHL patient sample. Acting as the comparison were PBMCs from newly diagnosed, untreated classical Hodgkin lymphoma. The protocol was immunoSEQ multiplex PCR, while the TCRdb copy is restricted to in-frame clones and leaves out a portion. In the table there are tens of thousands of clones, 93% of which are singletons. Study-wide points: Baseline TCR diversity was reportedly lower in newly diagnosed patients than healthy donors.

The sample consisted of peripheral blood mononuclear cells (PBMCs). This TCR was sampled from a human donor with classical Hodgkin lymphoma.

In DNA form, the CDR3 reads TGTGCCAGTAGTCCAGGTGATAGCGGGAGAGTCGGGGAGCTGTTTTTT. Amino acid sequence: CASSPGDSGRVGELFF. The genes are TRBV19 and TRBJ2-2, with 9 bases aligning to TRBD2. The V segment lost 5 bases and the J segment 7 bases; nucleotides outside the gene matches: 11. Germline values: CDR1 LNHDA, CDR2 SQIVND (reference sequence). The CDR3 contains 16 residues.